This T cell receptor beta chain came from a study of CD8 T cells in Susac syndrome. General study points: In total CD8+ repertoires, about 15 Susac-specific public clones were detected, and CD8+ TEMRA repertoires contained a few. The study's TCR sequencing and HLA analysis covered a relatively small number of individuals, and the study acknowledged this.

In the case of this clonotype: Its antigen is unknown.

Roughly 0.45 to 1 ug RNA was reverse transcribed with random hexamers. Amplification of TCR beta CDR3 was carried out by immunoSEQ multiplex PCR, which covered 54 Vbeta and 13 Jbeta segments. TCRdb processed the immunoSEQ multiplex PCR reads anew with MiXCR; each CDR3 protein has one entry. This sample has 95,000 to 150,000 distinct CDR3 sequences, with just under 95% found just once. CDR3 length equals 11 residues. CDR1 is LNHDA, CDR2 SQIVND, per germline (reference sequence). With 11 bases removed from V and 8 bases from J, the gap between germline ends came to 15 bases. The study sequenced TCR beta in blood CD8+ and CD4+ T cells.

The V gene is TRBV19, the J gene TRBJ1-2, with D tentatively TRBD1 (6 bases). Specimen: CD8+ T cells from PBMCs. The receptor was isolated from a human donor with Susac syndrome. CDR3 bases: TGTGCCGGGACATTGGGAGACGGCTACACCTTC. Translating gives CAGTLGDGYTF.